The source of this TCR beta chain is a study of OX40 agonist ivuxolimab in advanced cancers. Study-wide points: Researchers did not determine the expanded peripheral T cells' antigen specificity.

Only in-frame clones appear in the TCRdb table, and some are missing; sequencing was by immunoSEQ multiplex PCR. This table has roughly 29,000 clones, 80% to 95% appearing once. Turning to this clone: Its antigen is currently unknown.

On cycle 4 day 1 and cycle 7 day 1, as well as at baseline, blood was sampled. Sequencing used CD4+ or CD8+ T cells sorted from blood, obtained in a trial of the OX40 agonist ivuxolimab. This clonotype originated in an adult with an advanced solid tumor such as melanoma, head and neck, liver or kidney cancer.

The chain's CDR3 is CASSSSGSTETQYF. The CDR3 coding sequence is TGTGCCAGCAGCTCTAGCGGGAGTACGGAGACCCAGTACTTC. This sequence joins TRBV11-1 and TRBJ2-5; 10 nucleotides align to TRBD2. This CDR3 is built from 14 residues. Germline V gives CDR1 SGHAT, CDR2 FQDESV (reference sequence). V lost 4 bases to trimming and J lost 5 bases; unmatched junction nucleotides: 4. The complete variable domain, with remaining parts taken from reference TRBV11-1 and TRBJ2-5, reads EAEVAQSPRYKITEKSQAVAFWCDPISGHATLYWYRQILGQGPELLVQFQDESVVDDSQLPKDRFSAERLKGVDSTLKIQPAELGDSAMYLCASSSSGSTETQYFGPGTRLLVL.